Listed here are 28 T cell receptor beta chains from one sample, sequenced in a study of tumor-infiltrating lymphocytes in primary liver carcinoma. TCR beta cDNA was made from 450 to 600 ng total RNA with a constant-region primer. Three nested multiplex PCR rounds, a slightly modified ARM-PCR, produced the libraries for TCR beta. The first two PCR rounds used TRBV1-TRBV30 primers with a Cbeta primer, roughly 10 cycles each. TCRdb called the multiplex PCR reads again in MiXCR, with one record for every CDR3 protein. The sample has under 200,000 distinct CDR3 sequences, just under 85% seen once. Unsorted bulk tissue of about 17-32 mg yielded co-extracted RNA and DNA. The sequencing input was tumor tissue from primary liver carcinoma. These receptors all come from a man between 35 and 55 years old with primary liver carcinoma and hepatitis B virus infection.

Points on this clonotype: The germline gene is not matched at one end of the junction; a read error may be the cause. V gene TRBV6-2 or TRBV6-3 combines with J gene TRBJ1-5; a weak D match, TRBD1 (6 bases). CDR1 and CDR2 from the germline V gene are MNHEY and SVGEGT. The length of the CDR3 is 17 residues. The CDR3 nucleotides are TGTGCCACCAGTTACTCCCCTTACAGGGATAGCAATCAGCCCCATCATTTT. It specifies CATSYSPYRDSNQPHHF.

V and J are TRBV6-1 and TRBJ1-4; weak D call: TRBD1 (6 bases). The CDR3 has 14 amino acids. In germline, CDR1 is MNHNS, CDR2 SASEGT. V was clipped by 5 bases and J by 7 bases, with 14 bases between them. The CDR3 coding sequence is TGTGCCAGCAGTAAGGACAGTGACAGTGAAAAACTGTTTTTT. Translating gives CASSKDSDSEKLFF.

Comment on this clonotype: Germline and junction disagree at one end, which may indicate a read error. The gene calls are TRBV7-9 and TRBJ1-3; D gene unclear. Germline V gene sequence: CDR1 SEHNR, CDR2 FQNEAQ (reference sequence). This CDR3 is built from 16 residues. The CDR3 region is CTSSPTSGVSGNTIYF. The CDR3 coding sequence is TGTACCAGCAGCCCAACCTCCGGGGTGAGTGGAAACACCATATATTTT.

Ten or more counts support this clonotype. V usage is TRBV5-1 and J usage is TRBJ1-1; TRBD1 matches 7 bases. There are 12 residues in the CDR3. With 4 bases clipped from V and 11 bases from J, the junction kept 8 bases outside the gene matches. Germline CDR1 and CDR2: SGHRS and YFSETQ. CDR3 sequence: CASSIDRDEAFF. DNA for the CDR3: TGCGCCAGCAGCATAGACAGGGATGAGGCTTTCTTT. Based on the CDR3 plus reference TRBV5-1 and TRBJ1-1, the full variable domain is KAGVTQTPRYLIKTRGQQVTLSCSPISGHRSVSWYQQTPGQGLQFLFEYFSETQRNKGNFPGRFSGRQFSNSRSEMNVSTLELGDSALYLCASSIDRDEAFFGQGTRLTVV.

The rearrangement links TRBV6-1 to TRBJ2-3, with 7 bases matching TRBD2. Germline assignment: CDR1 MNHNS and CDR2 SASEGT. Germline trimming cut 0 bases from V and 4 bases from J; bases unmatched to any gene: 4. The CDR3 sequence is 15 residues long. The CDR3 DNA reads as TGTGCCAGCAGTGAAGCTGGGGAGGGAGCAGATACGCAGTATTTT. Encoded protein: CASSEAGEGADTQYF.

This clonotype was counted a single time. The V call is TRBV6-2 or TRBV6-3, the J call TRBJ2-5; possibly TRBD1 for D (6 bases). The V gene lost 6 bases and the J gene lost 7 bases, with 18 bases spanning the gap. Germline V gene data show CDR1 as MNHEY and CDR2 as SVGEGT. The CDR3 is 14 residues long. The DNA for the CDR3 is TGTGCCAGCAGATCACGGACAGTTATGGGGACCCAGTACTTC. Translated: CASRSRTVMGTQYF.

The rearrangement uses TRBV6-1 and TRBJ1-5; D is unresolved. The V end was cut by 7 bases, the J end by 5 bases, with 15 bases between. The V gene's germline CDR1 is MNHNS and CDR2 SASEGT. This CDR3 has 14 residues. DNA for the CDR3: TGTGCCAGCAATGATGGGAGAAATGATCAGCCCCAGCATTTT. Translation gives CASNDGRNDQPQHF.

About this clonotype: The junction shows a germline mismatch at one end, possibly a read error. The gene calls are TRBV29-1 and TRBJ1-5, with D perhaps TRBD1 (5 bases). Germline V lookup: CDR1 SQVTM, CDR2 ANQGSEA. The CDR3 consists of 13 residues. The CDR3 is CSVVGQIDQPHHF. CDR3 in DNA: TGCAGCGTTGTCGGACAAATCGATCAGCCCCATCATTTT.

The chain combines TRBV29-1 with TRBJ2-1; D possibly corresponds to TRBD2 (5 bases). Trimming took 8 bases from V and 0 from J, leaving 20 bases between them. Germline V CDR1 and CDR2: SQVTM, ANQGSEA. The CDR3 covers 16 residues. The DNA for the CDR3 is TGCAGCACCAATCTAATAGCGTCCAACTCCTACAATGAGCAGTTCTTC. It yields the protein CSTNLIASNSYNEQFF.

This CDR3 reads CASSDSQSGITDTQYF. CDR3 in DNA: TGTGCCAGCAGTGATTCACAGAGCGGGATCACAGATACGCAGTATTTT. This rearrangement joins TRBV6-4 to TRBJ2-3, with 7 bases matching TRBD2. J gave up 2 bases and V 3 bases, and 8 bases lay outside the gene matches. The CDR3 is 16 residues long. Germline lookup yields CDR1 MRHNA and CDR2 SNTAGT.

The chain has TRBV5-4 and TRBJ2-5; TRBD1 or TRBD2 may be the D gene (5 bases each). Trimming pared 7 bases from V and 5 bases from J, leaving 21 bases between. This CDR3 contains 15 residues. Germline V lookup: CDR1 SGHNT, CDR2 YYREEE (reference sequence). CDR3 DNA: TGTGCCAGCGTCCTGAACGGGGACGGCCAGGAGACCCAGTACTTC. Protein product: CASVLNGDGQETQYF.

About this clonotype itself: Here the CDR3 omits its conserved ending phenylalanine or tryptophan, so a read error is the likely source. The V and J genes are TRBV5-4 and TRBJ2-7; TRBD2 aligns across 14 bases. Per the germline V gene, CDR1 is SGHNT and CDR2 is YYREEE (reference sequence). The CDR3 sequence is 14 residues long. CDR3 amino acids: CARSLRTSGREQYL. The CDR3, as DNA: TGTGCCAGGAGCTTACGGACTAGCGGGAGGGAGCAGTACTTG.

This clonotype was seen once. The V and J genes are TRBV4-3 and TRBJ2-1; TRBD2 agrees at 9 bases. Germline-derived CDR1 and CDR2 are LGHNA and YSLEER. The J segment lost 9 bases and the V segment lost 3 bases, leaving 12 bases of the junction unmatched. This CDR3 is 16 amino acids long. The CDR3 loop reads CASSQGASGKLSEQFF. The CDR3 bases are TGCGCCAGCAGCCAGGGCGCTAGCGGGAAATTGAGTGAGCAGTTCTTC.

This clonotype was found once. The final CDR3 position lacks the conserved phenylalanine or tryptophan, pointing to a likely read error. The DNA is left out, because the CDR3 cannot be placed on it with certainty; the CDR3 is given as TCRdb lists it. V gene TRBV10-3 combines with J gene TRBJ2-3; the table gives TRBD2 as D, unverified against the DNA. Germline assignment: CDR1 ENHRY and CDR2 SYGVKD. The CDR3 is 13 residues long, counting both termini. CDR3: CAVTSGSTDMEYY.

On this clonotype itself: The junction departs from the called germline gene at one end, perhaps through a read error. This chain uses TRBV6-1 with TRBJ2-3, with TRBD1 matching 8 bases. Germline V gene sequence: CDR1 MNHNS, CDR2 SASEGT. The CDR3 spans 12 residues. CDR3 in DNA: TGTGTCAGCAAATCGGGGACAGGCTCGCAGTATTTT. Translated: CVSKSGTGSQYF.

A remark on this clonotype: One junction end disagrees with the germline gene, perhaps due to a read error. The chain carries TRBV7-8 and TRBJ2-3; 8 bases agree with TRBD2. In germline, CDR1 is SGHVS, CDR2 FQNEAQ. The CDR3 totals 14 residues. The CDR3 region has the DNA TGTGCCAGCAGCACTAGCGGATACACAGATACACAGTATTTT. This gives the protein CASSTSGYTDTQYF.

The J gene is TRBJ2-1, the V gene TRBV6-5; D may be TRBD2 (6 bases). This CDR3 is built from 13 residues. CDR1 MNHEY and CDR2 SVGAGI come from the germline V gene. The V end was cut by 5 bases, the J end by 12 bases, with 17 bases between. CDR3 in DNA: TGTGCCAGCAGTCCCCATATGGGGGGTGGGCAGTTCTTC. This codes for CASSPHMGGGQFF.

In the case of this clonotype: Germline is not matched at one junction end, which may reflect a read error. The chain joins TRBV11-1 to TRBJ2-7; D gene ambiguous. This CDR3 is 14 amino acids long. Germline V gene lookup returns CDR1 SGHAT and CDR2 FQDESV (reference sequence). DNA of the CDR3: TGTGCCAGCAGCTTAAGGCCTCTCGCCTACAAGCAGTATTTC. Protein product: CASSLRPLAYKQYF.

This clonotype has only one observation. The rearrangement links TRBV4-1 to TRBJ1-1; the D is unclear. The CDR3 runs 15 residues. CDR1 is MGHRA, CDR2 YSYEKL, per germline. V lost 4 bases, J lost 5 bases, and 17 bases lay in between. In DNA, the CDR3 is TGCGCCAGCAGCCGATCAAGGGAGGGAAAGACTGAAGCTTTCTTT. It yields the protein CASSRSREGKTEAFF.

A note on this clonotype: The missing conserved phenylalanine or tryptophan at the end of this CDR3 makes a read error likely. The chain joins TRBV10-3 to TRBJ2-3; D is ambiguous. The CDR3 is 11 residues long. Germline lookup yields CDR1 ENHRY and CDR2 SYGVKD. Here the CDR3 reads CAIQVTDTQYL. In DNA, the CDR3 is TGTGCTATCCAAGTCACAGATACGCAGTATTTA.

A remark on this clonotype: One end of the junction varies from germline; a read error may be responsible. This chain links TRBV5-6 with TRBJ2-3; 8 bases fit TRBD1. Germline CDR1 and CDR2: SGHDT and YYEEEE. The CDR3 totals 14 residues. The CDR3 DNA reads TGTGCCAGCAACTTGCAGGGGGCAACAGATAAGCAGTATTTT. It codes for CASNLQGATDKQYF.

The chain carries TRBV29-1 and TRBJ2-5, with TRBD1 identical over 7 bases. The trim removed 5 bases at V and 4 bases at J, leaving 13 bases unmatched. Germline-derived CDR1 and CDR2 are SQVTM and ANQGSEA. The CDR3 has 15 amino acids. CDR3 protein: CSVQADRWRAETQYF. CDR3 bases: TGCAGCGTTCAGGCGGACAGGTGGCGAGCAGAGACCCAGTACTTC. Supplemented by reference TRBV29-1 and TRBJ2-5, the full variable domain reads SAVISQKPSRDICQRGTSLTIQCQVDSQVTMMFWYRQQPGQSLTLIATANQGSEATYESGFVIDKFPISRPNLTFSTLTVSNMSPEDSSIYLCSVQADRWRAETQYFGPGTRLLVL.

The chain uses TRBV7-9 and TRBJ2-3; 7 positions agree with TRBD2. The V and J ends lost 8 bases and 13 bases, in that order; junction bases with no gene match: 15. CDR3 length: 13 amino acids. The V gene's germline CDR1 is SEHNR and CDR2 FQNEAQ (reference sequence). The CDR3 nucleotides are TGTGCCAGCGGCCGATATGGCGGGAGTGAGGAGTATTTT. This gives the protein CASGRYGGSEEYF.

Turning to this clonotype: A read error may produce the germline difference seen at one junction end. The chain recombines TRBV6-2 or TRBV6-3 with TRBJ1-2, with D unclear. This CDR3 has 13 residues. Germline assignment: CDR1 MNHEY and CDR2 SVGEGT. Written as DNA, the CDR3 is TGTGCCGGCAGCCCCCGAAGAGGCTATGGCTACACCTTC. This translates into CAGSPRRGYGYTF.

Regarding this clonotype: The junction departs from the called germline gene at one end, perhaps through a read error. In DNA, the CDR3 is TGTGCCAGCAGTGAAGCGCGGGGGAGCCAGCCCCAGCAATTT. This sequence encodes CASSEARGSQPQQF. V is TRBV2 and J is TRBJ1-5; TRBD1 is a possible D gene (5 bases). The CDR3 covers 14 residues. Per germline, CDR1 SNHLY and CDR2 FYNNEI.

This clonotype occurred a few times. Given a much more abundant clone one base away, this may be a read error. CDR3: CASSSITDTQYF. In DNA form, the CDR3 reads TGCGCCAGCAGCTCCATCACAGATACGCAGTATTTT. The rearrangement links TRBV10-1 to TRBJ2-3; D uncertain. The CDR3 has 12 residues. V was trimmed by 6 bases and J by 2 bases, leaving 6 bases between them. Germline-derived CDR1 and CDR2 are WNHNN and SYGVQD (reference sequence).

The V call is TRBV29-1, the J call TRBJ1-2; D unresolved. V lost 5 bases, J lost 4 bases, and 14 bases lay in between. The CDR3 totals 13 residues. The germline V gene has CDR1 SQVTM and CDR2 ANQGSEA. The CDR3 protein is CSVKPPETYGYTF. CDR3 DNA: TGCAGCGTTAAACCCCCCGAGACCTATGGCTACACCTTC.

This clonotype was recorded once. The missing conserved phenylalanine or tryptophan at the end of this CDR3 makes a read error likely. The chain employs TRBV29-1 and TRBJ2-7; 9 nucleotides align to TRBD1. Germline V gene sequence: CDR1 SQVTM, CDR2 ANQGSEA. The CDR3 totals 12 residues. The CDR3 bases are TGCTGCGTTTCGGGACAGGGAGAAGTGCAGTACTCC. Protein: CCVSGQGEVQYS.